This TCR beta chain was sequenced for a study of response to subunit inactivated influenza vaccine. V lost 4 bases, J lost 8 bases, and 11 bases lay in between. The CDR3 consists of 13 residues. Looked up from germline, CDR1 is SEHNR and CDR2 is FQNEAQ (reference sequence). TCRdb recomputed calls from the RT-PCR reads with MiXCR, one row per CDR3 protein. The repertoire consists of 400,000 to 650,000 distinct CDR3 sequences, with under 8.5% occurring once and the leading ten covering roughly 14%. The source of this sequence is a man between 45 and 75 years old who received an inactivated influenza vaccine. The sample was PBMCs from blood, taken 23 months after vaccination. This chain connects TRBV7-9 to TRBJ1-4, with D perhaps matching TRBD1 (5 bases). The CDR3 sequence: CASSWGSAEKLFF. The DNA for the CDR3 is TGTGCCAGCAGCTGGGGGTCGGCAGAAAAACTGTTTTTT.